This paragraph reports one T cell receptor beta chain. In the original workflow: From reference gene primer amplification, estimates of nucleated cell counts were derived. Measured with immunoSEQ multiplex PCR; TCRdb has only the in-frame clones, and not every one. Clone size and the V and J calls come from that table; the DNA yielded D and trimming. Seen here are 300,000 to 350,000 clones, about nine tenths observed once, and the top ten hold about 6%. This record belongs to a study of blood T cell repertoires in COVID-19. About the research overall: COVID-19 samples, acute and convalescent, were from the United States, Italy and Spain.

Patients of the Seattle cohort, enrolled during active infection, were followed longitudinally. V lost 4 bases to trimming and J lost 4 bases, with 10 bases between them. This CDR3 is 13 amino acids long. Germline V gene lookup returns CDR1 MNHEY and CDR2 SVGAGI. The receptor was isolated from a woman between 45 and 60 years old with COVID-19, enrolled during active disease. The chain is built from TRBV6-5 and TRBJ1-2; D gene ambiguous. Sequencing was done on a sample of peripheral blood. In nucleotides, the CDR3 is TGTGCCAGCAGTTCGCCCGGGTCCTATGGCTACACCTTC. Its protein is CASSSPGSYGYTF.